This T cell receptor (beta chain) stems from a study of cytomegalovirus exposure and HLA in healthy donors. V dropped 8 bases and J dropped 0; count of bases not matched to a gene: 5. The germline V gene encodes CDR1 SGHRS and CDR2 YFSETQ. The CDR3 sequence is 15 residues long. The PCR used 60 Vbeta and 13 Jbeta primers. TCRdb keeps only in-frame clones here, not all; method: immunoSEQ multiplex PCR. The sample includes approximately 52,000 clones, about 67% of them seen just once. Specimen: PBMCs. The TCR was taken from a man aged 35-49 years in good health and CMV-seropositive. The chain uses TRBV5-1 and TRBJ1-6; 7 bases align to TRBD1. The chain's CDR3 is CASTGDSSYNSPLHF. Here the CDR3 DNA reads TGCGCCAGTACGGGGGACAGCTCCTATAATTCACCCCTCCACTTT. Filled out from reference TRBV5-1 and TRBJ1-6, the complete variable domain reads KAGVTQTPRYLIKTRGQQVTLSCSPISGHRSVSWYQQTPGQGLQFLFEYFSETQRNKGNFPGRFSGRQFSNSRSEMNVSTLELGDSALYLCASTGDSSYNSPLHFGNGTRLTVT.